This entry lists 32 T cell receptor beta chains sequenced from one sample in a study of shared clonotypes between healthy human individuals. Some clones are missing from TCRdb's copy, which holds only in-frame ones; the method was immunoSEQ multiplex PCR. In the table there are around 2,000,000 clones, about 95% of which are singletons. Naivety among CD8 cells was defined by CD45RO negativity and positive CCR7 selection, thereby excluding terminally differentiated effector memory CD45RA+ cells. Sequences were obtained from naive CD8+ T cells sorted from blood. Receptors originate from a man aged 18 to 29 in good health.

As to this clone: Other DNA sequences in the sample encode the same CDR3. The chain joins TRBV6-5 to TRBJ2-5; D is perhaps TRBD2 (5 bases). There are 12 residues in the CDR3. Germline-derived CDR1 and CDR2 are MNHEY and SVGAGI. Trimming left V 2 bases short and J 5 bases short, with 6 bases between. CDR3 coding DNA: TGTGCCAGCAGTTACGGCGGGGAGACCCAGTACTTC. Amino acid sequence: CASSYGGETQYF.

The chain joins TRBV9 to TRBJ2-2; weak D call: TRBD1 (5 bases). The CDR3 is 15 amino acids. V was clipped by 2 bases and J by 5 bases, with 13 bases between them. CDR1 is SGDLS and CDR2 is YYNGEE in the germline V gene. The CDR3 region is CASSVKTAGTGELFF. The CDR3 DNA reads TGTGCCAGCAGCGTGAAGACAGCCGGGACCGGGGAGCTGTTTTTT.

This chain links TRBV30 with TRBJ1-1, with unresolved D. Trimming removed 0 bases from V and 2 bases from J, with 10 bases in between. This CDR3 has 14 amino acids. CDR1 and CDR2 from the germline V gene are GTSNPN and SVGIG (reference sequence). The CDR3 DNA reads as TGTGCCTGGAGTGTACTAGGACCAAACACTGAAGCTTTCTTT. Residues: CAWSVLGPNTEAFF.

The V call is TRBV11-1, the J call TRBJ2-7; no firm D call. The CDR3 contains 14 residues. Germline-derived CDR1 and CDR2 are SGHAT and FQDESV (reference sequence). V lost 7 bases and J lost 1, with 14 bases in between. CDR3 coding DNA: TGTGCCAGCACCTCTGACCCCCCATCCTACGAGCAGTACTTC. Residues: CASTSDPPSYEQYF.

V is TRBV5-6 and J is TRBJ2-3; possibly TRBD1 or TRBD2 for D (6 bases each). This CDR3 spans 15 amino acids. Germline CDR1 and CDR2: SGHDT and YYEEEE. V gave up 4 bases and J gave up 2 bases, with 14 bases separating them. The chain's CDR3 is CASSPTGTPTDTQYF. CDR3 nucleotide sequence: TGTGCCAGCAGCCCTACAGGGACTCCCACAGATACGCAGTATTTT.

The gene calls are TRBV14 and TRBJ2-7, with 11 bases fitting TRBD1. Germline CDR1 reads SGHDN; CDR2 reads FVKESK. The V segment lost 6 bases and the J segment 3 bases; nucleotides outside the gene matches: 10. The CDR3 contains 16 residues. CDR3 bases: TGTGCCAGCAGGCGAACGTCCGGGACAGGGGGCTACGAGCAGTACTTC. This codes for CASRRTSGTGGYEQYF.

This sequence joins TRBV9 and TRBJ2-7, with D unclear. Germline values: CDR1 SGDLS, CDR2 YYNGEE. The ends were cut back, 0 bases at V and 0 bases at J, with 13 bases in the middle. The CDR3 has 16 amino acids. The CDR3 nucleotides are TGTGCCAGCAGCGTAGAGCAAGCCGCCGCCTCCTACGAGCAGTACTTC. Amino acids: CASSVEQAAASYEQYF.

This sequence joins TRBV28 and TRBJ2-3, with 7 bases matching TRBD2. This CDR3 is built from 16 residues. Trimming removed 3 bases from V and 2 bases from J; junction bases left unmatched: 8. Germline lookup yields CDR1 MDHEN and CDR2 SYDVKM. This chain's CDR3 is CASSFRDYWNTDTQYF. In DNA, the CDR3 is TGTGCCAGCAGTTTCCGGGACTACTGGAACACAGATACGCAGTATTTT.

The CDR3 DNA reads as TGTGCCAGCAGCCCCGGGACAGGGACTTTCACTGAAGCTTTCTTT. Its translation: CASSPGTGTFTEAFF. The rearrangement links TRBV6-5 to TRBJ1-1; 9 bases are shared with TRBD1. The CDR3 runs to 15 residues. The V gene's germline CDR1 is MNHEY and CDR2 SVGAGI. V dropped 6 bases and J dropped 4; count of bases not matched to a gene: 9.

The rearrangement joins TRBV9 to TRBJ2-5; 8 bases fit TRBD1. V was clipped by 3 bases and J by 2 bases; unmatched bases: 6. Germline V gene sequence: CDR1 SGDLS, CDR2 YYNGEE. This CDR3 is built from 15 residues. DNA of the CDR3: TGTGCCAGCAGCGACGGACAGGGCCTGCAAGAGACCCAGTACTTC. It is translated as CASSDGQGLQETQYF.

The CDR3 spells CASSYSGREKLFF. DNA for the CDR3: TGTGCCAGCAGTTATTCCGGGAGGGAAAAACTGTTTTTT. The chain combines TRBV6-5 with TRBJ1-4; D unclear. Deletions cut 3 bases from V and 8 bases from J, with 10 bases between. Germline V gene data show CDR1 as MNHEY and CDR2 as SVGAGI. The CDR3 sequence is 13 residues long.

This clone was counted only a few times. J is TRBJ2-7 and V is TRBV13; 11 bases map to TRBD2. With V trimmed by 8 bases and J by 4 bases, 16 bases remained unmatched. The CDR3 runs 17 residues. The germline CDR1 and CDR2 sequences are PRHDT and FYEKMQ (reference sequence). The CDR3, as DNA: TGTGCCAGCGCGGGGATAGCGGGAGGGATCAGCCAATACGAGCAGTACTTC. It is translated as CASAGIAGGISQYEQYF.

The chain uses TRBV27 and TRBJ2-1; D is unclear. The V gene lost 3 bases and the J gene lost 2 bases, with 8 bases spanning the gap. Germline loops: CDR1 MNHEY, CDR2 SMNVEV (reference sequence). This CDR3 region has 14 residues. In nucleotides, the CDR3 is TGTGCCAGCAGTTTGGCGGATACCTACAATGAGCAGTTCTTC. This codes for CASSLADTYNEQFF.

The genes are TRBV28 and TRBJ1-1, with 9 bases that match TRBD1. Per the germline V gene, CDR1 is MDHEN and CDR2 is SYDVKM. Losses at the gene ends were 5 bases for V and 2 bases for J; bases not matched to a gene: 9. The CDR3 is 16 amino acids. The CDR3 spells CASSTRTGEHNTEAFF. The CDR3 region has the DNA TGTGCCAGCAGTACCCGGACAGGGGAGCACAACACTGAAGCTTTCTTT.

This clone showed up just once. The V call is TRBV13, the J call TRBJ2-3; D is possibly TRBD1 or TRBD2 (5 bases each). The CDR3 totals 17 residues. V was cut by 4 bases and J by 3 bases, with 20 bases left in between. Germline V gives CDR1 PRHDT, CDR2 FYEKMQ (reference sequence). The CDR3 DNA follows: TGTGCCAGCAGCTCCTCGGTCATGGGGGAATGGACAGATACGCAGTATTTT. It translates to CASSSSVMGEWTDTQYF.

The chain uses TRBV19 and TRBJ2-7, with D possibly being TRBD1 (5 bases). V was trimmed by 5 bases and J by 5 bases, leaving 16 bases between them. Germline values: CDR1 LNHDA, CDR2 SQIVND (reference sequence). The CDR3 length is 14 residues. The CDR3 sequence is CASSGALYTDEQYF. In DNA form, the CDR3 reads TGTGCCAGTAGTGGGGCTCTCTACACCGACGAGCAGTACTTC.

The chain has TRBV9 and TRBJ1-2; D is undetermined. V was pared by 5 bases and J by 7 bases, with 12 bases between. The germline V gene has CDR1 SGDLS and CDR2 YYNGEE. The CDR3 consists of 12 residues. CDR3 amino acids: CASRSSSPGYTF. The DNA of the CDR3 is TGTGCCAGCAGGTCGAGTTCCCCTGGCTACACCTTC.

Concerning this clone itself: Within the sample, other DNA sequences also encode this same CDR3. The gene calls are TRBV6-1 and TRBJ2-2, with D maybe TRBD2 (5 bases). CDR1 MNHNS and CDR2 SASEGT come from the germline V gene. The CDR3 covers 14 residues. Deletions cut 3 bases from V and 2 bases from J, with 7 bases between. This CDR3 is CASSDRGNTGELFF. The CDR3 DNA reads TGTGCCAGCAGTGACCGGGGAAACACCGGGGAGCTGTTTTTT.

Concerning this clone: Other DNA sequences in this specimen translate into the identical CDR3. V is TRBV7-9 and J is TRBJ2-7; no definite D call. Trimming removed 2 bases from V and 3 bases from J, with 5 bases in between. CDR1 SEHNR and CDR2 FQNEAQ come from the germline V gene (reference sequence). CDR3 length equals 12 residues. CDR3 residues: CASSLSSYEQYF. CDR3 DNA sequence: TGTGCCAGCAGCTTAAGTAGCTACGAGCAGTACTTC.

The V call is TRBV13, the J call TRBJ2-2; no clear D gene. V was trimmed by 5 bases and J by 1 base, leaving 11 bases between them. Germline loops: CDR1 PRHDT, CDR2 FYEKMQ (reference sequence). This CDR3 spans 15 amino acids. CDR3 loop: CASSTLWRNTGELFF. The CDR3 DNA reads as TGTGCCAGCAGCACGTTGTGGCGGAACACCGGGGAGCTGTTTTTT.

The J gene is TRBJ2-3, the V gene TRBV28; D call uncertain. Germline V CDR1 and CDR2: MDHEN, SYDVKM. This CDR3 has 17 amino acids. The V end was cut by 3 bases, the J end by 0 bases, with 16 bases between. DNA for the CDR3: TGTGCCAGCAGTTTGGTCGGCCAGCCGTTTAGCACAGATACGCAGTATTTT. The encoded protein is CASSLVGQPFSTDTQYF.

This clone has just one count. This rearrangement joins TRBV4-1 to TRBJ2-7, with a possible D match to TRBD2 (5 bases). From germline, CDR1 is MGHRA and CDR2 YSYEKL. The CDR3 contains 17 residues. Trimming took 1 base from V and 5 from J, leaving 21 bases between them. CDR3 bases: TGCGCCAGCAGCCAAGTAATTCGTAGCGAATTCGGGCACGAGCAGTACTTC. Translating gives CASSQVIRSEFGHEQYF.

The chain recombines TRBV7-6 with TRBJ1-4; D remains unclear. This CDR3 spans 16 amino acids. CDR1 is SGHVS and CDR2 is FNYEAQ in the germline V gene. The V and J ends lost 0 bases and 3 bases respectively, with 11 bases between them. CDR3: CASSLAPYQANEKLFF. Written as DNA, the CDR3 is TGTGCCAGCAGCTTAGCGCCCTACCAAGCTAATGAAAAACTGTTTTTT. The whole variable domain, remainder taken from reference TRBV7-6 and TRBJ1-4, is GAGVSQSPRYKVTKRGQDVALRCDPISGHVSLYWYRQALGQGPEFLTYFNYEAQQDKSGLPNDRFSAERPEGSISTLTIQRTEQRDSAMYRCASSLAPYQANEKLFFGSGTQLSVL.

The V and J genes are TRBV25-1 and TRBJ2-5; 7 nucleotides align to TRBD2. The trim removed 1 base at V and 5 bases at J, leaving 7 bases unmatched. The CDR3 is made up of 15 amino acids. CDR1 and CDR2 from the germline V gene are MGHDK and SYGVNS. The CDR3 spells CASSESTGGRETQYF. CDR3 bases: TGTGCCAGCAGTGAATCAACGGGAGGTCGGGAGACCCAGTACTTC.

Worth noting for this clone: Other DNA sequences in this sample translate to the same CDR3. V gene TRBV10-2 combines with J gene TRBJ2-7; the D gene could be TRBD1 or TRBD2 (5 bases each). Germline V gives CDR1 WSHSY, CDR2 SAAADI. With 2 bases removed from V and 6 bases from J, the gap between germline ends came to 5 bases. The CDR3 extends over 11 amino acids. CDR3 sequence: CASSEGGEQYF. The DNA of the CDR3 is TGCGCCAGCAGTGAGGGGGGCGAGCAGTACTTC.

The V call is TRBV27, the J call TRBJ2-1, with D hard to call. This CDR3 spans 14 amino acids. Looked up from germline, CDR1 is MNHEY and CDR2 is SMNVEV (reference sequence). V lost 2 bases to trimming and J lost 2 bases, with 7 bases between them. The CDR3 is CASSLGSAYNEQFF. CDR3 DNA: TGTGCCAGCAGTTTAGGCAGTGCCTACAATGAGCAGTTCTTC.

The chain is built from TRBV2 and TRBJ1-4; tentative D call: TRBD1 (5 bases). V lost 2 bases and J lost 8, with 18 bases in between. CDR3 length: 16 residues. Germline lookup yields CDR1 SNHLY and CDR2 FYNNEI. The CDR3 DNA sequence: TGTGCCAGCAGTGAAATGATCGGGACCGTGGCAGAAAAACTGTTTTTT. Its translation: CASSEMIGTVAEKLFF.

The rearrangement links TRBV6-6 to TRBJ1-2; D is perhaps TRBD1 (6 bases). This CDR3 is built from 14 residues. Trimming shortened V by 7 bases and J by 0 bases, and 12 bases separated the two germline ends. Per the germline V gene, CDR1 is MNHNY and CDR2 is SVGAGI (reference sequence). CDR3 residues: CASTRRDTNYGYTF. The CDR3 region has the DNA TGTGCCAGCACCCGCCGGGACACTAACTATGGCTACACCTTC.

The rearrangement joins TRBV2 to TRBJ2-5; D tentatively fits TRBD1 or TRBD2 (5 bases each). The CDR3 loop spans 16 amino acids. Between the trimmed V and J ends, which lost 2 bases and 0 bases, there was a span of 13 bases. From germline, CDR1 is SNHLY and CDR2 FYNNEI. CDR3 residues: CASSENTGPYQETQYF. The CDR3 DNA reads TGTGCCAGCAGTGAAAATACGGGACCGTACCAAGAGACCCAGTACTTC.

The CDR3 protein is CASSPGAGWVDTEAFF. In DNA form, the CDR3 reads TGCGCCAGCAGCCCGGGGGCAGGATGGGTGGACACTGAAGCTTTCTTT. J is TRBJ1-1 and V is TRBV5-1, with a tentative D call TRBD1 (6 bases). V lost 4 bases and J 3 bases, leaving 19 bases between the germline ends. The CDR3 loop spans 16 amino acids. Per germline, CDR1 SGHRS and CDR2 YFSETQ.

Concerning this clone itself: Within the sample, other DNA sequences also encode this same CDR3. CDR3 in DNA: TGTGCCAGCAGTTCCCCGTCCTACGAGCAGTACTTC. Protein sequence: CASSSPSYEQYF. This rearrangement joins TRBV27 to TRBJ2-7, with no clear D. Looked up from germline, CDR1 is MNHEY and CDR2 is SMNVEV (reference sequence). This CDR3 is 12 amino acids long. Trimming left V 4 bases short and J 1 base short, with 5 bases between.

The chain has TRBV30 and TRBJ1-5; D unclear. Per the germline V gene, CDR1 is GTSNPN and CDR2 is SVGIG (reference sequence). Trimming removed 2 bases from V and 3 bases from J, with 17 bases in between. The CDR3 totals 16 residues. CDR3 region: CAWSKKGGLYNQPQHF. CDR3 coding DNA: TGTGCCTGGAGTAAAAAGGGAGGGCTCTACAATCAGCCCCAGCATTTT.